This TCR beta chain was found in a study of shared T cell receptors in the human thymus. This CDR3 comprises 16 residues. Germline trimming cut 5 bases from V and 5 bases from J; bases unmatched to any gene: 7. Germline V gives CDR1 SGHNT, CDR2 YENEEA. This clone turned up a few times. Some clones are missing from TCRdb's copy, which holds only in-frame ones; the method was immunoSEQ multiplex PCR. The sample shows roughly 700,000 clones, roughly 88% of them seen only once. This sample also belongs to another study, concerning human thymus T cells. That work contributes: Thymic tissue was derived from resections collected during corrective heart surgery. Across thymic and blood repertoires, the usage of V and J genes appeared to be biased. Highly overlapping thymic repertoires in unrelated individuals were reported by related research.

This chain joins TRBV11-3 and TRBJ2-2; TRBD2 matches at 11 bases. The receptor was derived from a boy younger than two with a congenital heart defect. Sequencing used thymocytes. CDR3 protein: CASSTGLAGWTGELFF. CDR3 in DNA: TGTGCCAGCAGCACCGGACTAGCGGGCTGGACCGGGGAGCTGTTTTTT.